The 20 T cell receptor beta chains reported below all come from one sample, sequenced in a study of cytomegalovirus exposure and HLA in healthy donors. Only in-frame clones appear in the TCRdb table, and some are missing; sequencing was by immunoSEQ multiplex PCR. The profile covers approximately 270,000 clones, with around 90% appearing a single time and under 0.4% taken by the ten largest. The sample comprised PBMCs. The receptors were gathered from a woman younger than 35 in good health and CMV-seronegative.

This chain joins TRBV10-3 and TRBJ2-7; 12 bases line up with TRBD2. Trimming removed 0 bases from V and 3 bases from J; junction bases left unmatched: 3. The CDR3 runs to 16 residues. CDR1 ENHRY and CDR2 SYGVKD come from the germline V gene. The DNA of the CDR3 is TGTGCCATCAGTGAGTCGACTAGCGGGGGAATCTACGAGCAGTACGTC. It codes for CAISESTSGGIYEQYV.

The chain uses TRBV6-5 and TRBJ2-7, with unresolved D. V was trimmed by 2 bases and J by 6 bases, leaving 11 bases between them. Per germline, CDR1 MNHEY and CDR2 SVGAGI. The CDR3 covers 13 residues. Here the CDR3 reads CASSYPNGIEQYF. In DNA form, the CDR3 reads TGTGCCAGCAGTTACCCAAATGGCATCGAGCAGTACTTC.

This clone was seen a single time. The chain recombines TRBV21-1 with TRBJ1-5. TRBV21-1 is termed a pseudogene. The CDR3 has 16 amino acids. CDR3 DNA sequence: TGTGCCAGCAGCAAAGGCGGGGGATTGACCAGTCAGCCCCAGCATTTT. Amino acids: CASSKGGGLTSQPQHF.

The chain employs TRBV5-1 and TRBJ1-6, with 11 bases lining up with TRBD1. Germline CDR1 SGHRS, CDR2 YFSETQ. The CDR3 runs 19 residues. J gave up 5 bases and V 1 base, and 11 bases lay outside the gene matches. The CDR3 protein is CASSLLPGRTGGDNSPLHF. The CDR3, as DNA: TGCGCCAGCAGCTTGTTGCCTGGGCGGACAGGGGGCGATAATTCACCCCTCCACTTT.

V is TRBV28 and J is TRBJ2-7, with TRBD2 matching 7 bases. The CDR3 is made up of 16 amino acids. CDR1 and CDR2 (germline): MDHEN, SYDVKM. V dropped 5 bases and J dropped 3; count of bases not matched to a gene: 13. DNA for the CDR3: TGTGCCAGCAGTCCTGGAGGGGAGGGTGTGAACTACGAGCAGTACTTC. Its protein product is CASSPGGEGVNYEQYF.

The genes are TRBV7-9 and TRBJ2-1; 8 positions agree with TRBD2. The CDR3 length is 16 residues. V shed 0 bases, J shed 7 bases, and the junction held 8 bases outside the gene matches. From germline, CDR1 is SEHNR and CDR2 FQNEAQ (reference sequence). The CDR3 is CASSLAGGARRNEQFF. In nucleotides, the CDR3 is TGTGCCAGCAGCTTAGCCGGGGGGGCAAGGAGAAATGAGCAGTTCTTC.

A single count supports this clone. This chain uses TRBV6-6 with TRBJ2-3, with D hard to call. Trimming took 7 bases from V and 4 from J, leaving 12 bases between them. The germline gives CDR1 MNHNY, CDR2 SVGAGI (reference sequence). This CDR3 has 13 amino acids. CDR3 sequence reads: CASTPSLADTQYF. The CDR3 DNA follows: TGTGCCAGCACGCCGAGTCTGGCAGATACGCAGTATTTT.

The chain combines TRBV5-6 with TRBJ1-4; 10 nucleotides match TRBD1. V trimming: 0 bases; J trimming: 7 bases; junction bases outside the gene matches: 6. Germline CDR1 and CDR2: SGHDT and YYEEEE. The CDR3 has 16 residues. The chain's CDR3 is CASSLGQGAFSEKLFF. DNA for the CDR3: TGTGCCAGCAGCTTGGGACAGGGGGCCTTTAGTGAAAAACTGTTTTTT.

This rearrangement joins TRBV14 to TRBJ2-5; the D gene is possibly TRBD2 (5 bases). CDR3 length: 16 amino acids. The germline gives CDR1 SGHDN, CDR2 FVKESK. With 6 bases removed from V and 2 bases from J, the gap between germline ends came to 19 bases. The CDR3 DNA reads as TGTGCCAGCAGTGATCGTCTAGCTCTGGGTCAAGAGACCCAGTACTTC. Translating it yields CASSDRLALGQETQYF.

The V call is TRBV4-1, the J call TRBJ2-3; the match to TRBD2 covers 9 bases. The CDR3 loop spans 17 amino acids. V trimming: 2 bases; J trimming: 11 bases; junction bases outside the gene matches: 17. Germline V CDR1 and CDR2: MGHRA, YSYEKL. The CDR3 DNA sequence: TGCGCCAGCAGCCAAATACCGGGACTAGCCTCCGGCGGGGAGCAGTATTTT. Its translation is CASSQIPGLASGGEQYF.

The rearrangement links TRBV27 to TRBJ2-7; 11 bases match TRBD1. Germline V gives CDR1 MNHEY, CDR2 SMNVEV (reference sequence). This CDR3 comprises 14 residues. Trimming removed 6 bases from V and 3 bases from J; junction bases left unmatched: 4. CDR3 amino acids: CASRGTGGGYEQYF. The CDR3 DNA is TGTGCCAGCAGGGGGACAGGGGGAGGCTACGAGCAGTACTTC.

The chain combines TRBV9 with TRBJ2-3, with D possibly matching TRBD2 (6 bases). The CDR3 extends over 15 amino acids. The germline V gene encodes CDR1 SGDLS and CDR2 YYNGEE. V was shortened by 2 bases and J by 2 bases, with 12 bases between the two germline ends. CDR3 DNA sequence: TGTGCCAGCAGCGTGCGGACTACCGACACAGATACGCAGTATTTT. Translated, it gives CASSVRTTDTDTQYF.

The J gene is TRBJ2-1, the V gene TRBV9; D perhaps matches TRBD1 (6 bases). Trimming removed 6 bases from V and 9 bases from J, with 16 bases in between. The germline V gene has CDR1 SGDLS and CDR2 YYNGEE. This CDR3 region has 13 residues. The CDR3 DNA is TGTGCCAGCACTAACAGGGTTGGTTTTGAGCAGTTCTTC. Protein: CASTNRVGFEQFF.

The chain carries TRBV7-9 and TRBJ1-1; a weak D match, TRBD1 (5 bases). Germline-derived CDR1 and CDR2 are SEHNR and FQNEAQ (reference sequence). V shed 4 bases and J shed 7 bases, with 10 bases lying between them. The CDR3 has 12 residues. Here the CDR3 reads CASSWGGSEAFF. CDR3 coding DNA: TGTGCCAGCAGCTGGGGGGGAAGTGAAGCTTTCTTT.

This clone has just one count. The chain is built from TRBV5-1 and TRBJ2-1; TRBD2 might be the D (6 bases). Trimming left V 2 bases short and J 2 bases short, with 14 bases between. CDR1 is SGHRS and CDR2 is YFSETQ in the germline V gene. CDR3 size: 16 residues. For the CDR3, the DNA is TGCGCCAGCAGCTTTAACAGGAGGGAGGCCTACAATGAGCAGTTCTTC. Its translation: CASSFNRREAYNEQFF.

The DNA for the CDR3 is TGTGCCAGCAGAGAGACAGGGTGGGACCATTCACCCCTCCACTTT. This encodes CASRETGWDHSPLHF. The chain couples TRBV2 to TRBJ1-6, with TRBD1 matching over 7 bases. With 6 bases clipped from V and 8 bases from J, the junction kept 10 bases outside the gene matches. The CDR3 loop spans 15 amino acids. CDR1 and CDR2 from the germline V gene are SNHLY and FYNNEI.

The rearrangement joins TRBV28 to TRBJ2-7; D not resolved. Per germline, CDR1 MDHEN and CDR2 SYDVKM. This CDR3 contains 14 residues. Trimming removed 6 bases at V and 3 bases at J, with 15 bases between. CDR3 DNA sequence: TGTGCCAGCAGCCCCGGGTCTGACCGCTACGAGCAGTACGTC. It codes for CASSPGSDRYEQYV.

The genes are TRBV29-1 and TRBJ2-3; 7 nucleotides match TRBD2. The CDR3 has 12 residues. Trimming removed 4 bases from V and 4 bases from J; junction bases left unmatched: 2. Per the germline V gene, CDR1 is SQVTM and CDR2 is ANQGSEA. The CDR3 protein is CSVVRGADTQYF. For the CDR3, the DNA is TGCAGCGTTGTTCGGGGGGCAGATACGCAGTATTTT.

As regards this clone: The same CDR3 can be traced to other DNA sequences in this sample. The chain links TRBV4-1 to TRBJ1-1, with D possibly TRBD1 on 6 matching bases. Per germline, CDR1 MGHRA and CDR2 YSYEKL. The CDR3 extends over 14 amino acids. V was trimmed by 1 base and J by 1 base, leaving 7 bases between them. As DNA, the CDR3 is TGCGCCAGCAGCCAAGTACAGGGGAACACTGAAGCTTTCTTT. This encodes CASSQVQGNTEAFF.

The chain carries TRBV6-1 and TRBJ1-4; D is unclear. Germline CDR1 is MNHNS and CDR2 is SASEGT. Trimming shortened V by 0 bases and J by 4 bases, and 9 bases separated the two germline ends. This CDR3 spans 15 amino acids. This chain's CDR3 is CASSEAYSFNEKLFF. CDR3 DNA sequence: TGTGCCAGCAGTGAAGCGTACAGCTTTAATGAAAAACTGTTTTTT.